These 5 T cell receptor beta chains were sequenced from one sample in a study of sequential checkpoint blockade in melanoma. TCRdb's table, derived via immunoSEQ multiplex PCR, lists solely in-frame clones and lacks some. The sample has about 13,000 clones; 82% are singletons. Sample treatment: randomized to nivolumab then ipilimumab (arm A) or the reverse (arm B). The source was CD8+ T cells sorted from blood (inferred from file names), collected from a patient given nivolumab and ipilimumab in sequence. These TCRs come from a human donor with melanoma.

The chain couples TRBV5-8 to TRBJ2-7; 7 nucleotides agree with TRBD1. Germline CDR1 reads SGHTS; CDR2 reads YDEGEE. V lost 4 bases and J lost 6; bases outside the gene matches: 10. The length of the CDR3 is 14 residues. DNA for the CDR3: TGTGCCAGCAGCGGGGATGACAGGGCAGGCGAGCAGTACTTC. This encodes CASSGDDRAGEQYF.

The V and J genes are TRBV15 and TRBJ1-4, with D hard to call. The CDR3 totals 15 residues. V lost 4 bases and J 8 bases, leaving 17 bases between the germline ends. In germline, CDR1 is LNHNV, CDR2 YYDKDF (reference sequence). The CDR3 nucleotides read TGTGCCACCAGCACTTGGACGTCCGAGGGAGAAAAACTGTTTTTT. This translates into CATSTWTSEGEKLFF. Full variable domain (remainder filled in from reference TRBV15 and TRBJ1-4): DAMVIQNPRYQVTQFGKPVTLSCSQTLNHNVMYWYQQKSSQAPKLLFHYYDKDFNNEADTPDNFQSRRPNTSFCFLDIRSPGLGDTAMYLCATSTWTSEGEKLFFGSGTQLSVL.

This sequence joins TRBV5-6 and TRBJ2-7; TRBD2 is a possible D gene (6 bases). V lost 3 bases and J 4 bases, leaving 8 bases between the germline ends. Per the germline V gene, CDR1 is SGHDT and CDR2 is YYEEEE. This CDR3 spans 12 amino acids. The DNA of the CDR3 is TGTGCCAGCAGCTCCGGAGGGTACGAGCAGTACTTC. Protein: CASSSGGYEQYF. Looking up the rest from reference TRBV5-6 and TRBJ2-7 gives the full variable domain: DAGVTQSPTHLIKTRGQQVTLRCSPKSGHDTVSWYQQALGQGPQFIFQYYEEEERQRGNFPDRFSGHQFPNYSSELNVNALLLGDSALYLCASSSGGYEQYFGPGTRLTVT.

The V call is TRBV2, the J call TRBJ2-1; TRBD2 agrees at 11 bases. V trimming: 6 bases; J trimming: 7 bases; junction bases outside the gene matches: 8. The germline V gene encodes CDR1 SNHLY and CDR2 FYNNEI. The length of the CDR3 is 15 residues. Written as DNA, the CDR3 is TGTGCCAGCAGAGAACTAGCGGGAGTTAGTAATGAGCAGTTCTTC. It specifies CASRELAGVSNEQFF.

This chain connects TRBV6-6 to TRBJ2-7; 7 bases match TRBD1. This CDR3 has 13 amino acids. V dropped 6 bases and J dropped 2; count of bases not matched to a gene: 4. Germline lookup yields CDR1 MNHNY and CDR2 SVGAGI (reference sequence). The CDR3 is CASSRDRTYEQYF. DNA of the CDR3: TGTGCCAGCAGCCGGGACAGAACCTACGAGCAGTACTTC.